The rows below give T cell receptor beta chains drawn from one sample of a study of shared clonotypes between healthy human individuals. Clones were sequenced by immunoSEQ multiplex PCR, and TCRdb holds only the in-frame ones, with some missing. The sample carries around 2.1 million clones, more than 85% recorded once. The specimen was naive CD8+ T cells from PBMCs. The receptors were gathered from a man aged 18 to 29 in good health. Some clones in this sample may be carry-over from other donors' samples. CDR3s include the opening cysteine and the closing phenylalanine or tryptophan. Fields, in order: CDR3 DNA, CDR3 protein, V gene, J gene, clone size, D gene. A D gene is named only where the DNA matches it firmly. A row's size may be missing; if present it is once, few, many or a size class.

TGCGCCAGCAGCCGGCTGACAGGGCCCCATCTACTCAACCACTCCTACAATGAGCAGTTCTTC	CASSRLTGPHLLNHSYNEQFF	TRBV4-3	TRBJ2-1	once	TRBD1
TGTGCCAGCAGCCTAGGGCCCGGGGTTTCGAACACCGGGGAGCTGTTTTTT	CASSLGPGVSNTGELFF	TRBV7-9	TRBJ2-2	NA	NA
TGTGCCAGCAGTGGACCCGGGACAGGGGACTACGAGCAGTACTTC	CASSGPGTGDYEQYF	TRBV2	TRBJ2-7	NA	TRBD1
TGTGCCAGCAGTAAACCCTCGGGCTCCTACGAGCAGTACTTC	CASSKPSGSYEQYF	TRBV11-1	TRBJ2-7	NA	NA
TGCAGCGTCCCCTTGGGGGGTGAAGCTTTCTTT	CSVPLGGEAFF	TRBV29-1	TRBJ1-1	NA	NA
TGTGCCAGCAACAGGGGGTCCGGGGAGCTGTTTTTT	CASNRGSGELFF	TRBV19	TRBJ2-2	NA	TRBD1
TGCAGCGTACGACAGGGGGACAATGAGCAGTTCTTC	CSVRQGDNEQFF	TRBV29-1	TRBJ2-1	once	TRBD1
TGTGCCATCAGTGGAGGAGGGAAGGACAATGAGCAGTTCTTC	CAISGGGKDNEQFF	TRBV10-3	TRBJ2-1	NA	NA
TGTGCCAGCAACCAGGGCGGCAGGAGCCACTACGAGCAGTACTTC	CASNQGGRSHYEQYF	TRBV6-5	TRBJ2-7	NA	NA
TGCAGCGCTCTCACCGGCCACACGACCTACGAGCAGTACTTC	CSALTGHTTYEQYF	TRBV29-1	TRBJ2-7	once	NA
TGTGCCAGCACCCTGATCAGGGGCGCAGATACGCAGTATTTT	CASTLIRGADTQYF	TRBV27	TRBJ2-3	NA	NA
TGTGCCAGCAGTCCGGGGACGGAATTCTACGAGCAGTACTTC	CASSPGTEFYEQYF	TRBV28	TRBJ2-7	NA	NA
TGTGCCAGTAGTGCAGACAGGGGAAGGACTGAAGCTTTCTTT	CASSADRGRTEAFF	TRBV19	TRBJ1-1	NA	TRBD1
TGTGCCAGTAGTATAGGCCGGCTGACAGACTCTGGAAACACCATATATTTT	CASSIGRLTDSGNTIYF	TRBV19	TRBJ1-3	once	NA
TGTGCCAGCAGCCCTCGGCGGAGCTCCTACAATGAGCAGTTCTTC	CASSPRRSSYNEQFF	TRBV2	TRBJ2-1	NA	NA
TGTGCCAGCTCTCCCGGACAGTTTGAAGCTTTCTTT	CASSPGQFEAFF	TRBV18	TRBJ1-1	NA	NA
TGTGCCAGCAGCCCGGGGGCAGGGTCCACTGAAGCTTTCTTT	CASSPGAGSTEAFF	TRBV9	TRBJ1-1	NA	NA
TGTGCCAGCAGCTTAGTCCGCGCGGGCCGGGATGAGCAGTTCTTC	CASSLVRAGRDEQFF	TRBV7-6	TRBJ2-1	NA	NA
TGTGCCAGCAGCTCTTCCGAAGTCCCAGATACGCAGTATTTT	CASSSSEVPDTQYF	TRBV7-9	TRBJ2-3	once	NA
TGTGCCAGCAGTTCCGGGACAGGAATTTTTCAGCCCCAGCATTTT	CASSSGTGIFQPQHF	TRBV27	TRBJ1-5	NA	TRBD1
TGTGCCAGTAGTTTGAAGACAGCAGTCACCGGGGAGCTGTTTTTT	CASSLKTAVTGELFF	TRBV19	TRBJ2-2	NA	NA
TGTGCCAGCAGGGGCAGGGCCGCCTACGAGCAGTACTTC	CASRGRAAYEQYF	TRBV25-1	TRBJ2-7	NA	NA
TGCGCCAGCAGCCAAGAACGGACGGACACCGGGGAGCTGTTTTTT	CASSQERTDTGELFF	TRBV4-1	TRBJ2-2	NA	NA
TGTGCCAGCCACGAACAGGGAAACCCCTACGAGCAGTACTTC	CASHEQGNPYEQYF	TRBV28	TRBJ2-7	NA	NA
TGTGCCAGCAGCTTAATCGAGGCAGAACGTAGCAATCAGCCCCAGCATTTT	CASSLIEAERSNQPQHF	TRBV7-3	TRBJ1-5	NA	NA
TGCGCCAGCAGCCAAGATGGGAGGGCCAAAAACATTCAGTACTTC	CASSQDGRAKNIQYF	TRBV4-1	TRBJ2-4	NA	NA
TGTGCCAGCAGTTTAGAAGTGTACGAGCAGTACTTC	CASSLEVYEQYF	TRBV28	TRBJ2-7	NA	NA
TGTGCCAGCAGCTTGTCATACGGGAGCTCCTACGAGCAGTACTTC	CASSLSYGSSYEQYF	TRBV7-8	TRBJ2-7	NA	NA
TGTGCCACCAGCCCCGAAGGGTGGAGCTCCTACAATGAGCAGTTCTTC	CATSPEGWSSYNEQFF	TRBV15	TRBJ2-1	NA	NA